This TCR beta chain comes out of a study of OX40 agonist ivuxolimab in advanced cancers. Study-level information: Therapy given before enrollment (anti-PD-1, anti-PD-L1 or anti-CTLA-4) was allowed, and 40% had some. A partial response was reached by three patients: one with hepatocellular carcinoma and two with cutaneous melanoma.

The protocol was immunoSEQ multiplex PCR, while the TCRdb copy is restricted to in-frame clones and leaves out a portion. This table has under 20,000 clones, approximately 91% appearing once. The CDR3 spans 14 residues. V was clipped by 2 bases and J by 7 bases; unmatched bases: 4. Germline lookup yields CDR1 SGHTA and CDR2 FQGTGA. This receptor was obtained from an adult with an advanced solid tumor such as melanoma, head and neck, liver or kidney cancer. J is TRBJ2-1 and V is TRBV7-3, with TRBD2 matching 8 bases. Sequenced material: CD4+ or CD8+ T cells sorted from blood, taken in a trial of the OX40 agonist ivuxolimab. The chain's CDR3 is CASSLAGGGNEQFF. For the CDR3, the DNA is TGTGCCAGCAGCTTAGCGGGAGGAGGGAATGAGCAGTTCTTC.